The rows below give T cell receptor beta chains drawn from one sample of a study of cytomegalovirus exposure and HLA in healthy donors. Generated by immunoSEQ multiplex PCR, the TCRdb table keeps only in-frame clones and is missing some. Of under 50,000 clones in the sample, 94% were seen once. Material for sequencing was PBMCs. These receptors all stem from a woman younger than 30 in good health and CMV-seropositive. Each CDR3 is given with its conserved first and last residue. A D gene is named only where the DNA matches it firmly. Only some rows state a clone size, as once, few, many or a class for expanded clones.

cdr3_nt cdr3_aa j_call v_call clone_size d_call
TGTGCCAGCAGTCCGACTAGCGGGAGCCACAATGAGCAGTTCTTC CASSPTSGSHNEQFF TRBJ2-1 TRBV6-4 few TRBD2
TGTGCCAGCAGCCGAAAAGGACAGGTCTCCATGAACACTGAAGCTTTCTTT CASSRKGQVSMNTEAFF TRBJ1-1 TRBV13 . TRBD1
TGTGCCAGCAGCTCAGGGGACAGGTTCTACGAGCAGTACTTC CASSSGDRFYEQYF TRBJ2-7 TRBV11-3 . TRBD1
TGTGCCAGCAACCTTCAGAGGGGGGAGACCCAGTACTTC CASNLQRGETQYF TRBJ2-5 TRBV5-6 . .
TGTGCCAGCAGCCAGGACAGGGATAGCAATCAGCCCCAGCATTTT CASSQDRDSNQPQHF TRBJ1-5 TRBV5-6 once TRBD1
TGTGCCACCAGCGGGCGCCGAGAGATTAGCAATCAGCCCCAGCATTTT CATSGRREISNQPQHF TRBJ1-5 TRBV15 . .
TGTGCCAGTCAGCGGGGGGAGGGTGTGGGACATCAGCCCCAGCATTTT CASQRGEGVGHQPQHF TRBJ1-5 TRBV5-8 medium-sized .
TGTGCCAGCAGTTCGGGTCCGCGTACAGGGGGAGCTTTCTTT CASSSGPRTGGAFF TRBJ1-1 TRBV28 . TRBD1
TGTGCCAGCAGTTTTAGCGGGAGAGAGACCCAGTACTTC CASSFSGRETQYF TRBJ2-5 TRBV28 . TRBD2
TGTGCCACACCTATAGCGGGAACCTCCTCCTACGAGCAGTACTTC CATPIAGTSSYEQYF TRBJ2-7 TRBV5-6 . TRBD2
TGCAGCGTCGAGGTTAGCGGCGGACTCCAAGAGACCCAGTACTTC CSVEVSGGLQETQYF TRBJ2-5 TRBV29-1 . .
TGTGCCAGTTCCCCGGAACACAGGGGGGGATATCAGCCCCAGCATTTT CASSPEHRGGYQPQHF TRBJ1-5 TRBV19 . TRBD1
TGTGCCAGCAGCCTACTAGCGGGAGGGAGCACAGATACGCAGTATTTT CASSLLAGGSTDTQYF TRBJ2-3 TRBV7-2 . TRBD2
TGTGCCAGCAGCCCACTTGCCGGGACAGGCTTGGGCGAGCAGTTCTTC CASSPLAGTGLGEQFF TRBJ2-1 TRBV5-4 . TRBD1
TGTGCCAGCAGCCAGCTATTACAGGAATGGGTGCAGCCCCAGCATTTT CASSQLLQEWVQPQHF TRBJ1-5 TRBV4-2 . .
TGTGCCAGCAGTCCAGGACAGGGCTATGAGCAGTTCTTC CASSPGQGYEQFF TRBJ2-1 TRBV27 . TRBD1
TGTGCCAGCAGCGTAGGAGTTAATGAGCAGTTCTTC CASSVGVNEQFF TRBJ2-1 TRBV9 once .
TGTGCCTGGCAAGCGGGACTCGGTGAGCAGTTCTTC CAWQAGLGEQFF TRBJ2-1 TRBV30 . TRBD2